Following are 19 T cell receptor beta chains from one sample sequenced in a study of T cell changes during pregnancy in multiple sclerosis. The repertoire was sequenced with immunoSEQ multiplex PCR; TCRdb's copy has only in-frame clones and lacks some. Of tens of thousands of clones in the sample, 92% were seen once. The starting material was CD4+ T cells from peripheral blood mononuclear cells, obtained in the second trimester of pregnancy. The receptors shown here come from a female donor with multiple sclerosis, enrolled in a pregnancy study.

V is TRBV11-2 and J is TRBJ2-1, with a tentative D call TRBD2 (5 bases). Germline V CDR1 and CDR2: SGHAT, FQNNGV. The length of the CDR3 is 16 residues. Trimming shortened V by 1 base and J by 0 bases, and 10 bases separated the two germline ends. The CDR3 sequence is CASSLASFSSYNEQFF. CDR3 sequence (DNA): TGTGCCAGCAGCTTAGCTAGCTTCTCCTCCTACAATGAGCAGTTCTTC.

The CDR3 loop is CASSFHRGDGYTF. The CDR3 DNA follows: TGTGCCAGCAGTTTCCACAGGGGGGATGGCTACACCTTC. The chain combines TRBV28 with TRBJ1-2; TRBD1 matches at 8 bases. Germline CDR1 reads MDHEN; CDR2 reads SYDVKM. Unmatched junction bases numbered 3, after V lost 3 bases and J lost 6 bases. CDR3 length equals 13 residues.

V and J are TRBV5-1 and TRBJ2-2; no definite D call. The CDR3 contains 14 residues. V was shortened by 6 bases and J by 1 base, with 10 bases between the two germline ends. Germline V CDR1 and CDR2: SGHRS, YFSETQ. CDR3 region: CASTTTLNTGELFF. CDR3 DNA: TGCGCCAGCACCACGACATTGAACACCGGGGAGCTGTTTTTT.

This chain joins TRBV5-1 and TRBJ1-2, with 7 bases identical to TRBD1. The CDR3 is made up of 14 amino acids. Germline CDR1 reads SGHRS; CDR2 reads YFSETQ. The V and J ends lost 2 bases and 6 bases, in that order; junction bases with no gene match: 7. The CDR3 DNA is TGCGCCAGCAGCTTTAACCGGGACAGAGATGGCTACACCTTC. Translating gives CASSFNRDRDGYTF.

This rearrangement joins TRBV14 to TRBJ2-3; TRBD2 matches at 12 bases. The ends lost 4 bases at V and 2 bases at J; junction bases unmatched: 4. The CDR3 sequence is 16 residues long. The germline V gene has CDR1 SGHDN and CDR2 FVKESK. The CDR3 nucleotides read TGTGCCAGCAGCCCCCGACTAGCGGGGGCCACAGATACGCAGTATTTT. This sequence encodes CASSPRLAGATDTQYF.

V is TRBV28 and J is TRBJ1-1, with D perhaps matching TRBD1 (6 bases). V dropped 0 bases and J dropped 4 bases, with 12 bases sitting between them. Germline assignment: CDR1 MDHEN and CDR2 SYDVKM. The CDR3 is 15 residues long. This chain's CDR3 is CASSLWSGVATEAFF. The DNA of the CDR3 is TGTGCCAGCAGTTTATGGTCAGGGGTGGCCACTGAAGCTTTCTTT. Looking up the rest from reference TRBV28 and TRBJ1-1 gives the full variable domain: DVKVTQSSRYLVKRTGEKVFLECVQDMDHENMFWYRQDPGLGLRLIYFSYDVKMKEKGDIPEGYSVSREKKERFSLILESASTNQTSMYLCASSLWSGVATEAFFGQGTRLTVV.

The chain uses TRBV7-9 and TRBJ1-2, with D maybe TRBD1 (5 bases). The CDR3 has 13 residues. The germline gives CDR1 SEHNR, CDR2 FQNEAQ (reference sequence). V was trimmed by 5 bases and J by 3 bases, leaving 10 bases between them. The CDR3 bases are TGTGCCAGCAGCCCGGACAATGACTATGGCTACACCTTC. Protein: CASSPDNDYGYTF.

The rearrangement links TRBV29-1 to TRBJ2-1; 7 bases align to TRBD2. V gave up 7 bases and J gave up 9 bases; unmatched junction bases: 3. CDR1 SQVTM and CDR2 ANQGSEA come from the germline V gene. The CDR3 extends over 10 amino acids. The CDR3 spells CSGGGIEQFF. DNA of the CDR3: TGCAGCGGGGGGGGGATTGAGCAGTTCTTC.

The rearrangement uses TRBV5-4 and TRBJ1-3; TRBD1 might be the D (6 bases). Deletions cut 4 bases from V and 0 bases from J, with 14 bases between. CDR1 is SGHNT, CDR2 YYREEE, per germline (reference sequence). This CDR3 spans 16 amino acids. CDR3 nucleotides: TGTGCCAGCAGCGTCGACAGGACTGTCTCTGGAAACACCATATATTTT. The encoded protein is CASSVDRTVSGNTIYF.

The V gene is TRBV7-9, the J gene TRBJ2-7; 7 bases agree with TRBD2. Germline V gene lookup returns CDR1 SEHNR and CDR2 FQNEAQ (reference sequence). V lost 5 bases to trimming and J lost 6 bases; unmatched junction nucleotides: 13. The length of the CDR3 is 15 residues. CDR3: CASSPERGTFLEQYF. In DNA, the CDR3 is TGTGCCAGCAGCCCCGAGCGGGGAACCTTCCTCGAGCAGTACTTC.

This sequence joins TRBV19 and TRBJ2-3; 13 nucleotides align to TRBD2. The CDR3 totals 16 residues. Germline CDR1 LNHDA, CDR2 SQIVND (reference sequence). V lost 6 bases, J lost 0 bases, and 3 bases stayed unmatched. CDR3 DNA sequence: TGTGCCAGTAGCAGACTAGCGGGGGGTAGCACAGATACGCAGTATTTT. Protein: CASSRLAGGSTDTQYF.

CDR3 in amino acids: CASSQTGTSYEQYF. The CDR3 coding sequence is TGCGCCAGCAGCCAGACGGGGACTAGCTACGAGCAGTACTTC. This chain uses TRBV4-1 with TRBJ2-7; 8 nucleotides agree with TRBD2. This CDR3 has 14 residues. The germline V gene encodes CDR1 MGHRA and CDR2 YSYEKL. Germline trimming cut 3 bases from V and 3 bases from J; bases unmatched to any gene: 4.

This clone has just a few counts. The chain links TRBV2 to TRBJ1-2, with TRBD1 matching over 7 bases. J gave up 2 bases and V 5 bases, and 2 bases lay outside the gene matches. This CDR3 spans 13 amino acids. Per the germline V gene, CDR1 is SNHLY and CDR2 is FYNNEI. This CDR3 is CASSLQGNYGYTF. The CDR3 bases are TGTGCCAGCAGTTTACAGGGGAACTATGGCTACACCTTC.

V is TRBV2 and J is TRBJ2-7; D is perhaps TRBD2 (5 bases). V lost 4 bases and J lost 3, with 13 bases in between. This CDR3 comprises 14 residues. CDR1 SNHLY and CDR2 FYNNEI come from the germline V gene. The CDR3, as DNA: TGTGCCAGCAGTGTTTGGTCCGCGGGCTACGAGCAGTACTTC. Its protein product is CASSVWSAGYEQYF.

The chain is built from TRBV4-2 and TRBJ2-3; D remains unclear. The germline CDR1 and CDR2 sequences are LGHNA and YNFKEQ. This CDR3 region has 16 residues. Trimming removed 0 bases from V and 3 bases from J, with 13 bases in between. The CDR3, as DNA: TGTGCCAGCAGCCAAGATAGCCAGCTTACTACAGATACGCAGTATTTT. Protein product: CASSQDSQLTTDTQYF.

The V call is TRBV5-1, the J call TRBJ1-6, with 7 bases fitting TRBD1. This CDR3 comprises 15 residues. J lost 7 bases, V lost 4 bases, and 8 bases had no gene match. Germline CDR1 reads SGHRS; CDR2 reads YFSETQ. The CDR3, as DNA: TGCGCCAGCAGCATCGGACAGGCCTCGAATTCACCCCTCCACTTT. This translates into CASSIGQASNSPLHF.

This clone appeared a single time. DNA for the CDR3: TGTGCCAGCAGCGTCCCGGAACGGGCGGGTCTTACGCAGTATTTT. It encodes CASSVPERAGLTQYF. This sequence joins TRBV7-2 and TRBJ2-3; D might be TRBD2 (5 bases). This CDR3 is 15 amino acids long. Germline-derived CDR1 and CDR2 are SGHTA and FQGNSA. The V end lost 5 bases, the J end lost 8 bases, and 20 bases lay between the germline ends.

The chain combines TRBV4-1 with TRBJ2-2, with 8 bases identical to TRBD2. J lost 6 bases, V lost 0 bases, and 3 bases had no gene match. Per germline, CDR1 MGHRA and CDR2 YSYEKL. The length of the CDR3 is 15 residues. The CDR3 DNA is TGCGCCAGCAGCCAAGATAGAGCGGGGGCCGGGGAGCTGTTTTTT. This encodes CASSQDRAGAGELFF.

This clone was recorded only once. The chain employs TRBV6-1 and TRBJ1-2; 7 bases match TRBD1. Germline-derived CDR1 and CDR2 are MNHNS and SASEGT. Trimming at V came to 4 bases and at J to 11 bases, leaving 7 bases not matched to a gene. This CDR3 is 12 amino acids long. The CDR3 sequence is CASSGDSGRYTF. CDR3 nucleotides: TGTGCCAGCAGTGGGGACAGCGGTCGTTACACCTTC.